Following are 8 T cell receptor beta chains from one sample sequenced in a study of cytomegalovirus exposure and HLA in healthy donors. Assay: immunoSEQ multiplex PCR; the TCRdb copy retains only in-frame clones and omits some. The repertoire consists of 220,000 or so clones, with roughly 91% occurring once and the leading ten covering 2% to 2.5%. Sequencing was done on a sample of PBMCs. All receptors come from a woman aged 18-29 years in good health and CMV-seropositive.

This chain joins TRBV7-2 and TRBJ1-1; no clear D gene. Germline lookup yields CDR1 SGHTA and CDR2 FQGNSA. Trimming shortened V by 1 base and J by 6 bases, and 9 bases separated the two germline ends. The CDR3 length is 13 residues. The CDR3 sequence is CASSLVRFSEAFF. The CDR3 region has the DNA TGTGCCAGCAGCTTAGTCCGGTTCTCTGAAGCTTTCTTT. The entire variable domain, with the rest obtained from reference TRBV7-2 and TRBJ1-1, is as follows: GAGVSQSPSNKVTEKGKDVELRCDPISGHTALYWYRQSLGQGLEFLIYFQGNSAPDKSGLPSDRFSAERTGGSVSTLTIQRTQQEDSAVYLCASSLVRFSEAFFGQGTRLTVV.

In DNA, the CDR3 is TGTGCCTGGGAAAGTACTCACTATGGCTACACCTTC. Amino acids: CAWESTHYGYTF. The chain combines TRBV30 with TRBJ1-2; D uncertain. CDR3 length: 12 residues. Germline CDR1 reads GTSNPN; CDR2 reads SVGIG (reference sequence). V was trimmed by 5 bases and J by 3 bases, leaving 10 bases between them.

The chain uses TRBV27 and TRBJ1-1, with D possibly matching TRBD1 (5 bases). Germline V CDR1 and CDR2: MNHEY, SMNVEV (reference sequence). The CDR3 extends over 13 amino acids. V shed 8 bases and J shed 5 bases, with 15 bases lying between them. In DNA form, the CDR3 reads TGTGCCAGCGGGCCGTGGGGGGTGACTGAAGCTTTCTTT. Protein: CASGPWGVTEAFF.

The chain employs TRBV4-1 and TRBJ2-7, with a possible D match to TRBD1 (6 bases). The CDR3 has 14 amino acids. V was shortened by 1 base and J by 5 bases, with 12 bases between the two germline ends. CDR1 is MGHRA, CDR2 YSYEKL, per germline. The CDR3 coding sequence is TGCGCCAGCAGCCAAGTCTACAGGGCCCACGAGCAGTACTTC. Translation gives CASSQVYRAHEQYF.

The chain joins TRBV6-1 to TRBJ2-1, with D possibly matching TRBD1 (5 bases). This CDR3 has 15 residues. In germline, CDR1 is MNHNS, CDR2 SASEGT. With 6 bases removed from V and 0 bases from J, the gap between germline ends came to 12 bases. The CDR3 region is CASRKPGISYNEQFF. DNA of the CDR3: TGTGCCAGCAGAAAGCCAGGGATCTCCTACAATGAGCAGTTCTTC.

CDR3 region: CASSQKTVGTYSNQPQHF. CDR3 coding DNA: TGCGCCAGCAGCCAGAAGACCGTAGGGACATATAGCAATCAGCCCCAGCATTTT. The gene calls are TRBV4-1 and TRBJ1-5; perhaps TRBD1 as D (6 bases). This CDR3 spans 18 amino acids. CDR1 is MGHRA, CDR2 YSYEKL, per germline. Trimming removed 3 bases at V and 0 bases at J, with 18 bases between.

CDR3 amino acids: CASSVYGTSWTGELFF. DNA of the CDR3: TGCGCCAGCAGCGTCTATGGGACTAGCTGGACCGGGGAGCTGTTTTTT. The rearrangement links TRBV4-1 to TRBJ2-2, with 9 nucleotides matching TRBD2. Germline assignment: CDR1 MGHRA and CDR2 YSYEKL. Trimming cost V 5 bases and J 5 bases; bases outside gene matches: 9. The CDR3 contains 16 residues.

V is TRBV5-1 and J is TRBJ2-1; D may be TRBD2 (6 bases). The germline CDR1 and CDR2 sequences are SGHRS and YFSETQ. This CDR3 has 16 residues. V lost 1 base to trimming and J lost 0 bases, with 11 bases between them. The CDR3 nucleotides are TGCGCCAGCAGCTTGAGGGACTGGAGCTCCTACAATGAGCAGTTCTTC. Its translation is CASSLRDWSSYNEQFF. The variable domain in full, completed from reference TRBV5-1 and TRBJ2-1, reads KAGVTQTPRYLIKTRGQQVTLSCSPISGHRSVSWYQQTPGQGLQFLFEYFSETQRNKGNFPGRFSGRQFSNSRSEMNVSTLELGDSALYLCASSLRDWSSYNEQFFGPGTRLTVL.